This T cell receptor (beta chain) was retrieved from a study of blood T cell repertoires in COVID-19. About the research overall: Spain, Italy and the United States supplied samples that represented acute and convalescent COVID-19. From T cells, B-cell-depleted T cells, or PBMCs came the material, which was cDNA or gDNA.

The germline V gene has CDR1 ENHRY and CDR2 SYGVKD. V was clipped by 3 bases and J by 2 bases; unmatched bases: 8. The CDR3 has 17 residues. In the authors' methods: By means of reference gene primer amplification, nucleated cell counts were estimated. Sequenced by immunoSEQ multiplex PCR; TCRdb stores in-frame clones only, minus some. Clone size and V and J calls were adopted from that table, with D and trimming inferred from the DNA. The top ten hold approximately 9% of the sample, which has 35,000 to 45,000 clones, roughly three quarters seen once. The receptor's source is a man between 65 and 85 years old with active or convalescent COVID-19. Sequencing was performed on peripheral blood. The chain carries TRBV10-3 and TRBJ2-2; 8 nucleotides agree with TRBD1. CDR3 in amino acids: CAISDPLGTGNTGELFF. In DNA, the CDR3 is TGTGCCATCAGTGACCCCTTGGGGACAGGAAACACCGGGGAGCTGTTTTTT.